This T cell receptor (beta chain) was profiled in a study of blood T cell repertoires in COVID-19. Only in-frame clones appear in the TCRdb table, and some are missing; sequencing was by immunoSEQ multiplex PCR. The data hold 150,000 to 200,000 clones, with around 80% observed a single time. This TCR derives from a woman older than 75 with COVID-19, enrolled during active disease. The specimen sequenced was peripheral blood.

DNA of the CDR3: TGTGCCAGCAGCCAGGCCTACAGGGGTGAGCAGTTCTTC. It translates to CASSQAYRGEQFF. V and J are TRBV3-1 (or the pseudogene TRBV3-2) and TRBJ2-1, with 7 bases fitting TRBD1. The ends lost 3 bases at V and 9 bases at J; junction bases unmatched: 5. Germline CDR1 is LGHDT and CDR2 is YNNKEL (reference sequence). CDR3 length: 13 amino acids.